Included here is one T cell receptor beta chain sequence, with context. The clone's antigen remains unknown. The library was made by the immunoSEQ multiplex PCR assay. For the multiplex PCR, a mixture combining 60 forward primers for TCR Vbeta segments and 13 reverse primers for TCR Jbeta segments was used. Amplification of the CDR3 region of rearranged TCR beta genes was performed with a multiplex PCR assay on genomic DNA. The Illumina HiSeq System was used to sequence the amplified TCR beta libraries as 87-base-pair reads. In the source study's methods: A later analysis tallied around 87 million unique TCR beta chains across the approximately 670 repertoires, and about 12 million of those chains were shared by two or more donors. A nearest-neighbor algorithm error-corrected the raw reads and collapsed the reads into unique sequences, merging closely related sequences to remove PCR and sequencing errors. V, D and J gene segments were assigned by aligning CDR3 sequences to IMGT reference sequences. For a sequence to be retained, a match of at least six nucleotides was required to both a V gene segment and a J gene segment. Rearrangements were classified as productive when the CDR3 lacked stop codons and remained in frame with V and J, and all other rearrangements were classified as non-productive. CDR3 was defined according to IMGT convention as the region running from the second conserved V-encoded cysteine to the conserved J-encoded phenylalanine. The earlier analysis of about 570 of the donors excluded any sequence lacking an unambiguous match to a single V gene segment. An earlier analysis of fewer than 750 of the donors called V segments functional above 56.7% productive rearrangements and segregating when the between-donor standard deviation exceeded 5%. To diagnose cytomegalovirus status from the catalog of TCR beta chain sequences, a statistical classification framework was built. In a later analysis, TCR nucleotide sequences were compared against IMGT/GENE-DB human TR gene sequences so that V and J genes could be assigned. A later analysis assigned CDR3 sequences and most-parsimonious VDJ recombination scenarios with the TCRdist pipeline. In a later analysis, each TCR beta chain was defined by its CDR3 amino acid sequence together with its V-gene family, and reads without a unique V-gene family were excluded. To address suspected cross-contamination and a sequencing artifact, a later analysis removed over 500 highly shared, low-generation-probability nucleotide sequences. A later analysis calculated a clonal expansion index for each public chain from normalized within-repertoire ranks of inferred template counts. In a later analysis, generation probabilities were computed with a VDJ recombination model fitted to out-of-frame rearrangements, and the resulting probabilities were checked against IGoR. Hypergeometric tests were used in a later analysis to score TCR-TCR, TCR-HLA and TCR-CMV co-occurrence, with a repertoire-size bias correction applied to the TCR pairs. A later analysis estimated false discovery rates by permuting HLA or CMV assignments 20 times. In a later analysis, co-occurring TCRs were grouped with DBSCAN, and TCRdist sequence similarity was added when clustering was performed within HLA-allele-positive subsets. Repertoires with fewer than 30,000 or more than 120,000 public chains were left out of co-occurrence clustering, as were several repertoires with anomalous nucleotide sharing. TCRdb took this table from immuneACCESS and kept in-frame rearrangements with V and J called. Such tables lack part of the clones; where checked against another copy, unresolved V genes explain under half of the gap, and the rest is unexplained. V, J and clone size are those of that table, while D and trimming were read from the DNA. The table held for this sample gives approximately 100,000 clones. Together, the top ten hold 0.59% of the sample.

In total, about 650 healthy bone marrow donors made up the cohort. At the time of sampling, every cohort member was nominally healthy, though immune exposures that went unrecorded were likely present. The donor was CMV seronegative and belonged to the group of 380 or so seronegative cohort members. A peripheral blood sample was provided by each donor, and peripheral blood mononuclear cells were used for TCR beta sequencing. The Qiagen DNeasy Blood Extraction Kit was used to extract genomic DNA from the blood cell samples. This sample stems from a study of cytomegalovirus exposure and HLA in healthy donors (dated by TCRdb to about 2017). Looking at the study overall: In an earlier analysis of under 600 of the donors, approximately 300 Gb of sequence data and 90 million to 120 million unique TCR beta sequences from about 180 million T cells were reported. An early release that covered more than 550 HLA-typed donors contained approximately 290 gigabases of sequencing data and roughly 84 million unique TCR sequences. Among the roughly 370 genotyped donors, approximately 81% belonged to the genetic ancestry cluster associated with self-reported Caucasian donors. The study aimed to test whether signatures of past pathogen exposure could be identified by cataloging public T cell receptors. The study profiled the T cell repertoires of some 610 subjects by immunosequencing and related them to cytomegalovirus serostatus. A separate validation cohort of more than 100 different subjects was used in addition to the approximately 640-subject first cohort. To predict cytomegalovirus infection status, the study combined high-throughput TCR immunosequencing, statistical association of individual TCRs with disease status, and machine learning. A later analysis re-examined previously published TCR beta repertoires from roughly 650 donors and added high-resolution HLA genotyping to investigate patterns of TCR occurrence. The later analysis used no new phenotypic data to find candidate immune exposures, relying instead on TCR beta sequences and their occurrence across donors. An earlier analysis of a few hundred of the donors applied high-throughput TCR beta sequencing to assess whether each TCR beta V gene segment acted as functional or pseudogenic. Donor age, sex, ethnicity and CMV serostatus were collected together with the repertoire data. A later genetic analysis took genome-wide SNP genotypes for about three fifths of the roughly 700 donors and used that subset as a discovery cohort. Every repertoire in the discovery cohort had been generated on one and the same sequencing platform. Class I and class II HLA loci were covered by the typing at four-digit resolution. The number of typed donors differed by locus: roughly 620-630 for A, B, C, DRB1 and DQB1; 500 to 550 for DQA1; around 580 for DPA1; and some 470 for DPB1. Four to six DR-DQ haplotypes were handled as single units for association and clustering, since linkage in the cohort was strong. Across about 370 genotyped donors of the cohort, an average of about 240,000 unique TCR beta nucleotide sequences per donor were sequenced, and 15% to 20% of those sequences were non-productive.

Points the paper makes about the study in general: A total of 150 to 200 TCR beta chains were listed by the study as associated with cytomegalovirus. Specific HLA alleles were associated with over 15,000 TCR beta sequences at a false discovery rate of 0.05 in a later analysis. The authors suggested that the approach could potentially be extended to other disease states and immunological phenotypes. A later analysis found that HLA-associated TCR beta chains were more clonally expanded and had lower generation probabilities than equally common non-associated chains. CMV serostatus was the only immune exposure information available for the cohort. Linkage disequilibrium might explain the correlated functional status among segregating V segments, but an unknown experimental factor could not be ruled out. Compared with the approximately 600-donor mean, donors in an Asian-associated ancestry cluster had fewer N-insertions in productive TCRs, according to a later genetic analysis. Several of the top co-occurrence clusters appeared to be linked to parvovirus B19, influenza, CMV and Epstein-Barr virus, according to a later analysis. Because counts were too low, roughly 16 rarely observed V segments, including chromosome 9 orphons, were left out of the earlier analysis of over 550 of the donors. In vitro tests confirmed that a few of the cytomegalovirus-associated TCR beta chains recognize cytomegalovirus antigens. Sequencing depth was assumed to be roughly uniform across donors in the presence/absence analyses, though that assumption may not hold. While some public TCRs were present in many individuals, most TCR sequences turned up only very rarely across donors. In a later genetic analysis, a missense DCLRE1C variant was associated with V-gene and J-gene trimming of TCR beta chains, and the association was replicated in an independent cohort. A group of highly shared sequence variants was considered likely to be a technical artifact of the sequencing pipeline. In a later analysis, the rate of TCR association differed among HLA loci, with DRB1 alleles having the most associated TCRs and HLA-C alleles having the fewest. Broadly in line with IMGT annotations, most TCR beta V segments showed up in productive rearrangements about 90% or about 30% of the time in an earlier analysis of about 500 of the donors. HLA typing was unavailable for some donors at each locus, so association tests used only the typed subset. Cytomegalovirus status was reported to be diagnosed by the classifier with high specificity and sensitivity in both the original and validation cohorts. In this cohort, only TCR beta chains were sequenced, and detectable features were limited by the absence of alpha or paired-chain data. When HLA alleles, especially DR and DQ, strongly co-occurred, attributing TCR associations to individual alleles was difficult. Most CMV-associated TCR beta chains appeared to be HLA-restricted in a later analysis, and the HLA associations seemed to be driven largely by CMV exposure. A further reported finding was that TCR beta sequences accurately predicted the HLA-A and HLA-B alleles for most subjects in the first cohort.

The source is a man between 45 and 60 years old in good health and CMV-seronegative. What was sequenced was PBMCs.

The CDR3 corresponds to CASGQDSTSTEAFF. In nucleotide form, the sequence is TGCGCCAGCGGACAGGACAGTACCAGCACTGAAGCTTTCTTT. Here the chain combines TRBV5-1 and TRBJ1-1, and 7 junctional nucleotides match TRBD1. The V end gives up 7 bases and the J end 4 bases, leaving 10 bases in the junction not matched to a gene. The germline V gene sets CDR1 to SGHRS and CDR2 to YFSETQ. There are 14 amino acids in the CDR3, from cysteine to phenylalanine inclusive. The only DNA kept is the CDR3, 42 bases in frame from the first base. The variable domain in full, with residues beyond the CDR3 obtained from the reference TRBV5-1 and TRBJ1-1 genes, is KAGVTQTPRYLIKTRGQQVTLSCSPISGHRSVSWYQQTPGQGLQFLFEYFSETQRNKGNFPGRFSGRQFSNSRSEMNVSTLELGDSALYLCASGQDSTSTEAFFGQGTRLTVV.